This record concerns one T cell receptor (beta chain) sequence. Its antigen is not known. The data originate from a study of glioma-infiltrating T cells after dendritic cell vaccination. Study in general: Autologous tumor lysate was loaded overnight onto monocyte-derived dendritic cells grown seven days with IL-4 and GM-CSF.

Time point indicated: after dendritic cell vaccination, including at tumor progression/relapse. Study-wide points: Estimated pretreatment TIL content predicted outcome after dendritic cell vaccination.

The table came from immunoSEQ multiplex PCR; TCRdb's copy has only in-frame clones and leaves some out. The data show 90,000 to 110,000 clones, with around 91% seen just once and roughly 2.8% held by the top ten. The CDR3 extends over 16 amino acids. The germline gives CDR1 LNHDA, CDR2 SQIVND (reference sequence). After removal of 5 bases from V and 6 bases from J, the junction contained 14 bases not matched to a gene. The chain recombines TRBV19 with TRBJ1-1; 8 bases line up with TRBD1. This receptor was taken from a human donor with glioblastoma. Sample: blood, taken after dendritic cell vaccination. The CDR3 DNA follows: TGTGCCAGTAGTCCTAGGGGCGGACAGGGTGGTCCTGAAGCTTTCTTT. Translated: CASSPRGGQGGPEAFF.